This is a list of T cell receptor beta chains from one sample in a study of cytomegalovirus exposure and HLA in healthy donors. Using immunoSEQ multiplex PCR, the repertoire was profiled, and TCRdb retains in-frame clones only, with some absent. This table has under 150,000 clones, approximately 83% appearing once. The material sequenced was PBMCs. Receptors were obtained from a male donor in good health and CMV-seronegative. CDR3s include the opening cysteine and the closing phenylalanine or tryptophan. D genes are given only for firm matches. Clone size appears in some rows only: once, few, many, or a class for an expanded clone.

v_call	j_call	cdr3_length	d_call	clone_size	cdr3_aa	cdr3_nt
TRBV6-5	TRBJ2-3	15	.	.	CASSYGQITTDTQYF	TGTGCCAGCAGTTACGGGCAAATCACCACAGATACGCAGTATTTT
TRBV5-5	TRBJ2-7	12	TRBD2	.	CASSTTSGNEYF	TGTGCCAGCAGTACGACTAGCGGGAACGAGTACTTC
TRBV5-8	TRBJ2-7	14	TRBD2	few	CASSLWASGYEQYF	TGTGCCAGCAGCTTGTGGGCTAGCGGGTACGAGCAGTACTTC
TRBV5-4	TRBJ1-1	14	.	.	CASSRFGGVTEAFF	TGTGCCAGCAGCCGTTTCGGGGGGGTGACTGAAGCTTTCTTT
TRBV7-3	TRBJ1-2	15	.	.	CASSRGGGSSGGYTF	TGTGCCAGCAGCCGAGGTGGAGGGAGTTCCGGCGGCTACACCTTC
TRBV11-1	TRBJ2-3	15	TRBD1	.	CASRSGTGTADTQYF	TGTGCCAGCAGGTCCGGGACAGGGACGGCAGATACGCAGTATTTT
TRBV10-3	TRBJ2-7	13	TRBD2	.	CAISSGTRGEQYF	TGTGCCATCAGCTCCGGGACTAGAGGCGAGCAGTACTTC
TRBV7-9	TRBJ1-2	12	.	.	CASSLNSYGYTF	TGTGCCAGCAGCTTAAATAGCTATGGCTACACCTTC
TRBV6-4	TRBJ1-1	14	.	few	CASSQTGMNTEAFF	TGTGCCAGCAGCCAAACAGGAATGAACACTGAAGCTTTCTTT
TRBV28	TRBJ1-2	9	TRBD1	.	CGTGNGYTF	TGCGGGACAGGGAATGGCTACACCTTC
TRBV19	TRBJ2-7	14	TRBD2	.	CASKRLAGVPEQYF	TGTGCCAGTAAAAGACTAGCGGGAGTACCCGAGCAGTACTTC
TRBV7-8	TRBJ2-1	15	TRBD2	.	CASSPPIAGGDEQFF	TGTGCCAGCAGCCCCCCGATAGCGGGAGGGGATGAGCAGTTCTTC
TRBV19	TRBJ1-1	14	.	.	CASSITLFITEAFF	TGTGCCAGTAGTATTACTCTTTTCATTACTGAAGCTTTCTTT
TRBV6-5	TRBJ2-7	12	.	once	CASSSTYYEQYF	TGTGCCAGCAGTTCCACATACTACGAGCAGTACTTC
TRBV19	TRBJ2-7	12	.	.	CASSMGTYEQYF	TGTGCCAGTAGTATGGGCACCTACGAGCAGTACTTC
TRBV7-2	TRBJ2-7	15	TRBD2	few	CASSAASGLGYEQYF	TGTGCCAGCAGCGCCGCCTCGGGACTAGGCTACGAGCAGTACTTC
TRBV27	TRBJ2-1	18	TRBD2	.	CASSLSLLAGGTYNEQFF	TGTGCCAGCAGTTTATCGCTTCTAGCGGGAGGGACCTACAATGAGCAGTTCTTC
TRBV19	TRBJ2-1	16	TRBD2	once	CASTLTSGSFFDEQFF	TGTGCCAGTACCCTGACTAGCGGGTCTTTTTTCGATGAGCAGTTCTTC
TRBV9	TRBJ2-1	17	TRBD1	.	CASSVGTGVSSYNEQFF	TGTGCCAGCAGCGTAGGGACAGGGGTTTCATCCTACAATGAGCAGTTCTTC
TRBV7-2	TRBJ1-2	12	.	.	CASSLDSGGYTF	TGTGCCAGCAGCTTGGACAGTGGAGGCTACACCTTC
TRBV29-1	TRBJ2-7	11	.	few	CSGTEGYEQYF	TGCAGCGGAACTGAGGGCTACGAGCAGTACTTC
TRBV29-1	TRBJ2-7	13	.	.	CSVEDPVAYEQYF	TGCAGCGTTGAAGATCCAGTCGCCTACGAGCAGTACTTC
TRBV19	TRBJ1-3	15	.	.	CASSIPGSSGNTIYF	TGTGCCAGTAGTATACCCGGGTCTTCTGGAAACACCATATATTTT
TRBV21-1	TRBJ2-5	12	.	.	CASRRAQETQYF	TGTGCCAGCAGGAGAGCCCAAGAGACCCAGTACTTC
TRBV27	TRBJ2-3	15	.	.	CASSLSPIPRDTQYF	TGTGCCAGCAGTTTATCGCCCATTCCGCGGGATACGCAGTATTTT
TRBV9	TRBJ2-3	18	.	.	CASSSRVTSGLARDTQYF	TGTGCCAGCAGTTCAAGGGTCACGAGCGGGCTAGCTAGGGATACGCAGTATTTT
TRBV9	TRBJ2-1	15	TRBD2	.	CASSFRLAPNNEQFF	TGTGCCAGCAGCTTCCGACTAGCCCCCAACAATGAGCAGTTCTTC
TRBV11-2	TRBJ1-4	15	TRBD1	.	CASSATGVYEEKLFF	TGTGCCAGCAGCGCTACAGGGGTTTATGAGGAAAAACTGTTTTTT
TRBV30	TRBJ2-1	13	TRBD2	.	CACLSGRSNEQFF	TGTGCCTGCCTTAGCGGGAGGTCCAATGAGCAGTTCTTC
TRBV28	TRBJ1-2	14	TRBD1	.	CASNTARTGSGYTF	TGTGCCAGCAATACGGCCCGGACAGGGTCTGGCTACACCTTC
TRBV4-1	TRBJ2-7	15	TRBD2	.	CASSQEGLAGPEQYF	TGCGCCAGCAGCCAGGAGGGACTAGCTGGCCCTGAGCAGTACTTC
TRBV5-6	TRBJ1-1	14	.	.	CASSLGQGASMAFF	TGTGCCAGCAGCTTGGGGCAGGGTGCGAGCATGGCTTTCTTT
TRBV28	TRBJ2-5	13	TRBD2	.	CASSWGGQETQYF	TGTGCCAGCAGCTGGGGGGGGCAAGAGACCCAGTACTTC
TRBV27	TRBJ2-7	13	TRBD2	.	CASGSGRGYEQYF	TGTGCCAGCGGAAGCGGGAGGGGCTACGAGCAGTACTTC
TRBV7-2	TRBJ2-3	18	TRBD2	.	CASSLRAIAGVFADTQYF	TGTGCCAGCAGCCTCAGAGCGATAGCGGGAGTTTTCGCAGATACGCAGTATTTT
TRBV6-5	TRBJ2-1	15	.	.	CASTLGGGPYNEQFF	TGTGCCAGCACCTTAGGAGGGGGCCCCTACAATGAGCAGTTCTTC
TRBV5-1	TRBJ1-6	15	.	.	CASSPRSSYNSPLHF	TGCGCCAGCAGCCCGCGGAGCTCCTATAATTCACCCCTCCACTTT
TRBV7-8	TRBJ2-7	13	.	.	CASSLEGAYEQYF	TGTGCCAGCAGCTTAGAGGGGGCCTACGAGCAGTACTTC
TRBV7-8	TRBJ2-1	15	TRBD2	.	CASSLTGGIYNEQFF	TGTGCCAGCAGCTTGACGGGAGGAATCTACAATGAGCAGTTCTTC
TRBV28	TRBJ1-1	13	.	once	CASSSREGTEAFF	TGTGCCAGCAGCTCGCGGGAGGGAACTGAAGCTTTCTTT
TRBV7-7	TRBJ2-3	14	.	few	CASSLEFRGHTQYF	TGTGCTAGCAGCTTAGAGTTTCGAGGGCATACGCAGTATTTT
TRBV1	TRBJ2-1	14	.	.	CTSSQDREEHEQFF	TGCACCAGCAGCCAAGATCGGGAGGAGCACGAGCAGTTCTTC